One and the same sample provided the 30 T cell receptor beta chains below, sequenced in a study of shared clonotypes between healthy human individuals. The data were produced by immunoSEQ multiplex PCR, yet TCRdb's version contains in-frame clones alone and is incomplete. The sample holds approximately 2.5 million clones, just over 90% seen once. The sample taken for sequencing was naive CD4+ T cells sorted from blood. Subset noted: CD45RA+ positively selected. The receptors here all came from a man between 18 and 35 years old in good health.

This clone occurred a few times. Other DNA sequences in this sample translate to the same CDR3. This sequence joins TRBV6-5 and TRBJ1-2, with 8 positions matching TRBD1. Germline CDR1 and CDR2: MNHEY and SVGAGI. V dropped 6 bases and J dropped 6; count of bases not matched to a gene: 6. The CDR3 loop spans 13 amino acids. The CDR3 sequence is CASSRGQGDGYTF. CDR3 nucleotides: TGTGCCAGCAGCAGAGGACAGGGTGATGGCTACACCTTC.

This sequence joins TRBV9 and TRBJ1-2, with 10 bases aligning to TRBD1. The length of the CDR3 is 15 residues. The V gene's germline CDR1 is SGDLS and CDR2 YYNGEE. With 2 bases clipped from V and 4 bases from J, the junction kept 5 bases outside the gene matches. DNA for the CDR3: TGTGCCAGCAGCGTTGGAGGACAGGGGGTCTATGGCTACACCTTC. Its translation is CASSVGGQGVYGYTF.

The CDR3 protein is CASSRGTAINQPQHF. CDR3 nucleotide sequence: TGTGCCAGCAGCCGAGGGACAGCTATTAATCAGCCCCAGCATTTT. This rearrangement joins TRBV7-9 to TRBJ1-5, with TRBD1 matching 7 bases. The ends lost 5 bases at V and 4 bases at J; junction bases unmatched: 8. Germline assignment: CDR1 SEHNR and CDR2 FQNEAQ (reference sequence). The CDR3 loop spans 15 amino acids.

This sequence joins TRBV18 and TRBJ2-7; D is perhaps TRBD1 or TRBD2 (6 bases each). Germline assignment: CDR1 KGHSH and CDR2 LQKENI. The CDR3 totals 14 residues. V was pared by 1 base and J by 3 bases, with 10 bases between. The chain's CDR3 is CASSPLRGDYEQYF. CDR3 sequence (DNA): TGTGCCAGCTCACCACTGAGGGGGGACTACGAGCAGTACTTC.

This CDR3 is CASSLVGLAVYNEQFF. Written as DNA, the CDR3 is TGTGCCAGCAGCTTAGTCGGGCTAGCGGTTTACAATGAGCAGTTCTTC. V is TRBV11-2 and J is TRBJ2-1, with TRBD2 matching over 7 bases. V shed 1 base, J shed 4 bases, and the junction held 7 bases outside the gene matches. The CDR3 length is 16 residues. Germline V gene lookup returns CDR1 SGHAT and CDR2 FQNNGV.

J is TRBJ1-5 and V is TRBV7-2; perhaps TRBD1 as D (5 bases). The germline gives CDR1 SGHTA, CDR2 FQGNSA. V was pared by 5 bases and J by 6 bases, with 11 bases between. This CDR3 is 13 amino acids long. CDR3 bases: TGTGCCAGCAGCCCCTGGGGGGGTCAGCCCCAGCATTTT. Protein: CASSPWGGQPQHF. Complete variable domain (other parts from reference TRBV7-2 and TRBJ1-5): GAGVSQSPSNKVTEKGKDVELRCDPISGHTALYWYRQSLGQGLEFLIYFQGNSAPDKSGLPSDRFSAERTGGSVSTLTIQRTQQEDSAVYLCASSPWGGQPQHFGDGTRLSIL.

Note on this clone: This sample includes further DNA sequences coding for the same CDR3. The chain couples TRBV5-1 to TRBJ2-3; TRBD1 is a possible D gene (6 bases). The germline V and J ends were trimmed by 2 bases and 2 bases, with 9 bases remaining between them. Germline V gene lookup returns CDR1 SGHRS and CDR2 YFSETQ. The CDR3 is 14 amino acids. The CDR3 coding sequence is TGCGCCAGCAGCTTAGGGACACCCACAGATACGCAGTATTTT. Residues: CASSLGTPTDTQYF.

The rearrangement links TRBV10-3 to TRBJ2-6; maybe TRBD1 (5 bases). This CDR3 contains 17 residues. Trimming took 6 bases from V and 0 from J, leaving 15 bases between them. The germline gives CDR1 ENHRY, CDR2 SYGVKD. The CDR3 protein is CAISLGPLTSGANVLTF. The CDR3 DNA sequence: TGTGCCATCAGCCTGGGGCCCCTTACCTCTGGGGCCAACGTCCTGACTTTC.

In the case of this clone: Distinct nucleotide sequences in the sample also encode this CDR3. This chain joins TRBV7-2 and TRBJ2-3, with D perhaps matching TRBD1 (5 bases). V lost 5 bases, J lost 6 bases, and 6 bases lay in between. Germline V gene data show CDR1 as SGHTA and CDR2 as FQGNSA. The CDR3 consists of 11 residues. CDR3 in DNA: TGTGCCAGCAGCAACAGGGATACGCAGTATTTT. Translating it yields CASSNRDTQYF.

The J gene is TRBJ2-2, the V gene TRBV19; 7 nucleotides align to TRBD1. This CDR3 contains 16 residues. Germline V gene data show CDR1 as LNHDA and CDR2 as SQIVND (reference sequence). After removal of 3 bases from V and 4 bases from J, the junction contained 8 bases not matched to a gene. The CDR3 here is CASSIGLTGTTGELFF. CDR3 bases: TGTGCCAGTAGTATCGGCCTGACAGGGACCACCGGGGAGCTGTTTTTT. Using reference TRBV19 and TRBJ2-2 for the parts outside the CDR3, the full variable domain is DGGITQSPKYLFRKEGQNVTLSCEQNLNHDAMYWYRQDPGQGLRLIYYSQIVNDFQKGDIAEGYSVSREKKESFPLTVTSAQKNPTAFYLCASSIGLTGTTGELFFGEGSRLTVL.

The V call is TRBV5-8, the J call TRBJ2-5, with a tentative D call TRBD1 (5 bases). Germline V gene data show CDR1 as SGHTS and CDR2 as YDEGEE. Trimming stripped 0 bases from V and 4 bases from J, with 16 bases between. This CDR3 comprises 16 residues. CDR3 in amino acids: CASSLAGAGKGETQYF. The CDR3 DNA reads TGTGCCAGCAGCTTGGCCGGCGCAGGGAAGGGAGAGACCCAGTACTTC.

This clone was seen only once. This chain joins TRBV18 and TRBJ2-5; 7 nucleotides agree with TRBD1. This CDR3 comprises 15 residues. Germline V gene data show CDR1 as KGHSH and CDR2 as LQKENI. J gave up 3 bases and V 4 bases, and 8 bases lay outside the gene matches. In DNA form, the CDR3 reads TGTGCCAGCTCACTCGGACAGGTAGCTAAAGAGACCCAGTACTTC. It encodes CASSLGQVAKETQYF.

This rearrangement joins TRBV6-5 to TRBJ2-3; D gene uncertain. Trimming removed 0 bases from V and 2 bases from J, with 12 bases in between. The CDR3 totals 16 residues. CDR1 MNHEY and CDR2 SVGAGI come from the germline V gene. This CDR3 reads CASSYSIAAFTDTQYF. The CDR3, as DNA: TGTGCCAGCAGTTACTCGATCGCAGCCTTCACAGATACGCAGTATTTT.

Only one count was recorded for this clone. The gene calls are TRBV7-9 and TRBJ1-1; possibly TRBD1 for D (6 bases). Germline values: CDR1 SEHNR, CDR2 FQNEAQ (reference sequence). This CDR3 is built from 13 residues. V was pared by 3 bases and J by 8 bases, with 13 bases between. CDR3 region: CASSLMDRLEAFF. The CDR3 coding sequence is TGTGCCAGCAGCTTGATGGACAGACTCGAAGCTTTCTTT.

V and J are TRBV11-3 and TRBJ2-5; 8 bases are shared with TRBD1. The germline V gene encodes CDR1 SGHNT and CDR2 YENEEA. The CDR3 covers 16 residues. The V gene end was trimmed by 5 bases and the J gene end by 5 bases; junction bases not matched to a gene: 13. The CDR3 nucleotides are TGTGCCAGCAGCGATCGCGGGGCAGGGGGCCGGGAGACCCAGTACTTC. Amino acids: CASSDRGAGGRETQYF.

J is TRBJ2-1 and V is TRBV5-1, with 8 bases aligning to TRBD1. V lost 7 bases to trimming and J lost 9 bases; unmatched junction nucleotides: 12. The CDR3 runs to 14 residues. The germline V gene has CDR1 SGHRS and CDR2 YFSETQ. As DNA, the CDR3 is TGCGCCAGCGGACAGGGTAGGGTTGGGAGTGAGCAGTTCTTC. Encoded protein: CASGQGRVGSEQFF.

This clone has just one count. The V call is TRBV6-1, the J call TRBJ1-1, with 8 bases fitting TRBD1. The length of the CDR3 is 16 residues. V dropped 4 bases and J dropped 2; count of bases not matched to a gene: 9. Germline CDR1 MNHNS, CDR2 SASEGT. CDR3 DNA: TGTGCCAGCAGTGCATACTCGGGACAGGCAAACACTGAAGCTTTCTTT. This codes for CASSAYSGQANTEAFF.

The rearrangement joins TRBV28 to TRBJ2-3; no reliable D call. Looked up from germline, CDR1 is MDHEN and CDR2 is SYDVKM. This CDR3 is built from 14 residues. V was pared by 6 bases and J by 1 base, with 11 bases between. This CDR3 is CASRRKAGTDTQYF. The CDR3 nucleotides read TGTGCCAGCAGGAGAAAGGCAGGCACAGATACGCAGTATTTT.

This clone was found a few times. This chain uses TRBV30 with TRBJ1-1, with 7 bases that match TRBD1. J lost 5 bases, V lost 5 bases, and 8 bases had no gene match. The germline gives CDR1 GTSNPN, CDR2 SVGIG (reference sequence). This CDR3 is 13 amino acids long. The CDR3 loop reads CAWSLQGHTEAFF. In nucleotides, the CDR3 is TGTGCCTGGTCCTTACAGGGGCATACTGAAGCTTTCTTT.

The CDR3 coding sequence is TGTGCCAGCAGTGATTTCCGGGAGACCCAGTACTTC. This codes for CASSDFRETQYF. The genes are TRBV2 and TRBJ2-5; D is undetermined. Trimming cost V 3 bases and J 5 bases, with 7 bases left between them. The germline V gene has CDR1 SNHLY and CDR2 FYNNEI. The CDR3 extends over 12 amino acids. Together with reference TRBV2 and TRBJ2-5, the CDR3 gives the full variable domain: EPEVTQTPSHQVTQMGQEVILRCVPISNHLYFYWYRQILGQKVEFLVSFYNNEISEKSEIFDDQFSVERPDGSNFTLKIRSTKLEDSAMYFCASSDFRETQYFGPGTRLLVL.

The chain joins TRBV11-2 to TRBJ2-7; TRBD1 is a possible D gene (6 bases). Germline V gene data show CDR1 as SGHAT and CDR2 as FQNNGV. With 1 base removed from V and 6 bases from J, the gap between germline ends came to 13 bases. The CDR3 is 14 residues long. The CDR3, as DNA: TGTGCCAGCAGCTTAGGGTCCCCAGGGGTCGAGCAGTACTTC. As protein: CASSLGSPGVEQYF.

This chain joins TRBV5-1 and TRBJ2-2, with D perhaps matching TRBD2 (7 bases). Between the trimmed V and J ends, which lost 7 bases and 2 bases, there was a span of 9 bases. The V gene's germline CDR1 is SGHRS and CDR2 YFSETQ. CDR3 length equals 13 residues. The CDR3 sequence is CASGGANTGELFF. DNA of the CDR3: TGCGCCAGCGGGGGGGCTAACACCGGGGAGCTGTTTTTT.

J is TRBJ2-3 and V is TRBV5-4; D not resolved. V lost 1 base to trimming and J lost 0 bases, with 12 bases between them. The length of the CDR3 is 16 residues. Germline-derived CDR1 and CDR2 are SGHNT and YYREEE (reference sequence). DNA of the CDR3: TGTGCCAGCAGCTTGAGGGCCGGAAAGAGCACAGATACGCAGTATTTT. Residues: CASSLRAGKSTDTQYF.

The rearrangement links TRBV30 to TRBJ2-5; maybe TRBD1 (5 bases). V gave up 8 bases and J gave up 2 bases, with 12 bases separating them. Germline CDR1 reads GTSNPN; CDR2 reads SVGIG (reference sequence). The CDR3 is made up of 12 amino acids. CDR3 in amino acids: CAASQVQETQYF. CDR3 DNA sequence: TGTGCCGCCTCACAGGTACAAGAGACCCAGTACTTC.

The gene calls are TRBV19 and TRBJ2-7, with TRBD2 matching over 10 bases. Trimming took 3 bases from V and 4 from J; bases not matched to a gene: 6. Per germline, CDR1 LNHDA and CDR2 SQIVND (reference sequence). CDR3 length equals 15 residues. CDR3 nucleotides: TGTGCCAGTAGTATCCCTAGCGGGAGTGTATACGAGCAGTACTTC. It is translated as CASSIPSGSVYEQYF.

Of note for this clone: At the DNA level, this CDR3 is encoded by other sequences in the same sample as well. The chain joins TRBV27 to TRBJ1-1, with D possibly TRBD1 on 5 matching bases. This CDR3 spans 13 amino acids. With 0 bases removed from V and 5 bases from J, the gap between germline ends came to 7 bases. Germline CDR1 reads MNHEY; CDR2 reads SMNVEV (reference sequence). The CDR3 DNA is TGTGCCAGCAGTTTATCGGGGGGGACTGAAGCTTTCTTT. Protein: CASSLSGGTEAFF.

The V and J genes are TRBV30 and TRBJ1-2; perhaps TRBD1 as D (5 bases). The germline V gene has CDR1 GTSNPN and CDR2 SVGIG (reference sequence). This CDR3 comprises 16 residues. V lost 0 bases, J lost 5 bases, and 19 bases lay in between. CDR3 region: CAWSVLRGVHPYGYTF. The CDR3 DNA is TGTGCCTGGAGTGTACTACGGGGGGTTCATCCTTATGGCTACACCTTC.

This clone was observed a single time. The chain joins TRBV18 to TRBJ2-1, with 9 bases lining up with TRBD2. The CDR3 spans 16 residues. Unmatched junction bases numbered 4, after V lost 2 bases and J lost 2 bases. Germline V gene data show CDR1 as KGHSH and CDR2 as LQKENI. The CDR3 loop is CASSPLAGVPYNEQFF. The DNA for the CDR3 is TGTGCCAGCTCACCATTAGCGGGAGTCCCCTACAATGAGCAGTTCTTC. Full variable domain (remainder filled in from reference TRBV18 and TRBJ2-1): NAGVMQNPRHLVRRRGQEARLRCSPMKGHSHVYWYRQLPEEGLKFMVYLQKENIIDESGMPKERFSAEFPKEGPSILRIQQVVRGDSAAYFCASSPLAGVPYNEQFFGPGTRLTVL.

The chain couples TRBV5-1 to TRBJ1-5, with D possibly matching TRBD1 (5 bases). The CDR3 has 15 residues. The V and J ends lost 4 bases and 1 base respectively, with 12 bases between them. The germline V gene encodes CDR1 SGHRS and CDR2 YFSETQ. CDR3 sequence (DNA): TGCGCCAGCAGCCCCGGGGGGACCAGCAATCAGCCCCAGCATTTT. It is translated as CASSPGGTSNQPQHF.

This clone was found once. This chain connects TRBV30 to TRBJ2-1; TRBD2 matches 11 bases. CDR1 is GTSNPN and CDR2 is SVGIG in the germline V gene (reference sequence). This CDR3 is 15 amino acids long. The V and J ends lost 3 bases and 2 bases, in that order; junction bases with no gene match: 3. The CDR3 is CAWSHSGGAYNEQFF. In DNA, the CDR3 is TGTGCCTGGAGCCATAGCGGGGGGGCCTACAATGAGCAGTTCTTC.